This TCR beta chain was retrieved from a study of cytomegalovirus exposure and HLA in healthy donors (dated by TCRdb to about 2017). The study in broad terms: In an earlier analysis of roughly 500 of the donors, 276 Gb of sequence data and 117 million unique TCR beta sequences from 150 million to 200 million T cells were reported. An early release covering around 630 HLA-typed donors comprised 250 to 350 gigabases of sequencing data and tens of millions of unique TCR sequences. Among the roughly 410 genotyped donors, under 90% belonged to the genetic ancestry cluster associated with self-reported Caucasian donors. The study aimed to test whether signatures of past pathogen exposure could be identified by cataloging public T cell receptors. The study profiled the T cell repertoires of some 610 subjects by immunosequencing and related them to cytomegalovirus serostatus. Besides the first cohort of hundreds of subjects, a separate validation cohort made up of over 100 different subjects was used. The study combined high-throughput TCR immunosequencing, statistical association of individual TCRs with disease status, and machine learning to predict cytomegalovirus infection status. A later analysis re-examined previously published TCR beta repertoires from 610 or so donors and added high-resolution HLA genotyping to investigate patterns of TCR occurrence. Rather than using new phenotypic data, the later analysis identified candidate immune exposures from TCR beta sequences and from how often those sequences occurred across donors. To decide whether each TCR beta V gene segment behaved as functional or pseudogenic, an earlier analysis of 587 of the donors relied on high-throughput TCR beta sequencing. Alongside the repertoire data, information on donor age, sex, ethnicity and CMV serostatus was compiled. A later genetic analysis took genome-wide SNP genotypes for about three fifths of the 666 donors and used that subset as a discovery cohort. Every discovery cohort repertoire had been produced on one sequencing platform. Class I and class II HLA loci were covered by the typing at four-digit resolution. Typing coverage varied by locus: roughly 629-640 donors for A, B, C, DRB1 and DQB1; approximately 500 for DQA1; approximately 570 for DPA1; 400 to 480 for DPB1. Roughly five DR-DQ haplotypes were handled as single units for association and clustering because linkage in the cohort was strong. Among almost 400 genotyped donors of the cohort, an average of about 240,000 unique TCR beta nucleotide sequences were sequenced per donor, roughly a sixth of them non-productive.

Sequences MDHEN (CDR1) and SYDVKM (CDR2) are obtained from the germline V gene. V is shortened by 4 bases, J by 0 bases, and the region joining them spans 7 bases. The CDR3 has 14 amino acids, counting the end cysteine and phenylalanine. Of the read, only the CDR3 DNA is kept; its 42 bases are in frame from base 1. About this clone: Its antigen specificity is not known.

In total, just over 650 healthy bone marrow donors made up the cohort. All cohort members were sampled while nominally healthy, although unrecorded immune exposures were likely present. The donor was CMV seropositive and belonged to the group of about 290 seropositive cohort members. Every donor gave a peripheral blood sample, and the peripheral blood mononuclear cells from that sample were used for TCR beta sequencing. The Qiagen DNeasy Blood Extraction Kit was used to extract genomic DNA from the blood cell samples. To prepare the library, the immunoSEQ multiplex PCR assay was applied. The multiplex PCR relied on a mix of 60 forward primers for TCR Vbeta segments and 13 reverse primers for TCR Jbeta segments. Amplification of the CDR3 region of rearranged TCR beta genes was performed with a multiplex PCR assay on genomic DNA. On the Illumina HiSeq System, the amplified TCR beta libraries were sequenced as 87-base-pair reads. The study's processing was this. A later analysis tallied roughly 76 million unique TCR beta chains across the 660 or so repertoires, and about 12 million of those chains were shared by two or more donors. Raw reads were error-corrected and collapsed into unique sequences with a nearest-neighbor algorithm that merged closely related sequences to remove PCR and sequencing errors. V, D and J gene segments were assigned by aligning CDR3 sequences to IMGT reference sequences. Each retained sequence needed at least a six-nucleotide match to both a V gene segment and a J gene segment. A rearrangement counted as productive if the CDR3 had no stop codons and remained in frame with V and J, and every other rearrangement counted as non-productive. CDR3 was defined by IMGT convention, running from the second conserved V-encoded cysteine to the conserved J-encoded phenylalanine. The earlier analysis of roughly 590 of the donors excluded sequences that lacked an unambiguous match to a single V gene segment. In an earlier analysis of about 590 of the donors, a V segment was called functional when productive rearrangements were above 56.7%, and segregating when the standard deviation between donors exceeded 5%. A statistical classification framework was developed to diagnose cytomegalovirus status using the catalog of TCR beta chain sequences. A later analysis assigned V and J genes by comparing TCR nucleotide sequences with IMGT/GENE-DB human TR gene sequences. The TCRdist pipeline was used in a later analysis to assign CDR3 sequences and most-parsimonious VDJ recombination scenarios. In a later analysis, each TCR beta chain was defined by its CDR3 amino acid sequence together with its V-gene family, and reads without a unique V-gene family were excluded. A later analysis removed roughly 590 highly shared, low-generation-probability nucleotide sequences to deal with suspected cross-contamination and a sequencing artifact. In a later analysis, a clonal expansion index for each public chain was calculated from normalized within-repertoire ranks of inferred template counts. Generation probabilities in a later analysis came from a VDJ recombination model fitted to out-of-frame rearrangements, and those results were checked against IGoR. A later analysis scored TCR-TCR, TCR-HLA and TCR-CMV co-occurrence with hypergeometric tests, applying a repertoire-size bias correction to TCR pairs. To estimate false discovery rates, a later analysis permuted the HLA or CMV assignments 20 times. In a later analysis, co-occurring TCRs were grouped using DBSCAN, with TCRdist sequence similarity added in when clustering inside HLA-allele-positive subsets. Repertoires with fewer than 30,000 or more than 120,000 public chains were left out of co-occurrence clustering, as were a few repertoires with anomalous nucleotide sharing. The table was pulled from immuneACCESS by TCRdb, which kept in-frame rearrangements only. Such tables lose some clones; where checked, under half of the loss comes from unresolved V genes, and the rest has no known cause. V and J calls and clone size come straight from that table; D and trimming were deduced from the DNA. This sample's table contains tens of thousands of clones. 3% to 3.5% of the sample is held by the ten biggest clonotypes.

The paper as a whole reports these results and caveats: Compared with the roughly 670-donor mean, donors in an Asian-associated ancestry cluster had fewer N-insertions in productive TCRs, according to a later genetic analysis. The study listed 170 or so TCR beta chains as associated with cytomegalovirus. Immune exposure information for the cohort was limited to CMV serostatus. In this cohort, only TCR beta chains were sequenced, and detectable features were limited by the absence of alpha or paired-chain data. About 15 rarely observed V segments, including chromosome 9 orphons, were excluded from the earlier analysis of approximately 600 of the donors because counts were too low. In vitro tests confirmed that three of the cytomegalovirus-associated TCR beta chains recognize cytomegalovirus antigens. The presence/absence analyses assumed that sequencing depth was roughly uniform across donors, and that assumption may not be true. Because HLA typing was unavailable for some donors at each locus, only the typed subset was used in association tests. A further reported finding was that TCR beta sequences accurately predicted the HLA-A and HLA-B alleles for most subjects in the first cohort. A later analysis associated 16,951 TCR beta sequences with specific HLA alleles at a false discovery rate of 0.05. An association between a missense DCLRE1C variant and V-gene and J-gene trimming of TCR beta chains was found in a later genetic analysis and replicated in an independent cohort. Linkage disequilibrium might explain the correlated functional status among segregating V segments, but an unknown experimental factor could not be excluded. In a later analysis, HLA-associated TCR beta chains showed more clonal expansion and lower generation probabilities than non-associated chains that were equally common. When HLA alleles, especially DR and DQ, strongly co-occurred, attributing TCR associations to individual alleles was difficult. Most TCR sequences were seen in very few donors, while some public TCRs were found in many individuals. A cluster of highly shared sequence variants was judged likely to be a technical artifact of the sequencing pipeline. The authors suggested that the approach could potentially be extended to other disease states and immunological phenotypes. According to a later analysis, TCR association rates differed among HLA loci, with DRB1 alleles showing the most associated TCRs and HLA-C alleles showing the fewest. A later analysis found that most CMV-associated TCR beta chains appeared HLA-restricted, with HLA associations seemingly driven largely by CMV exposure. The classifier was reported to diagnose cytomegalovirus status with high specificity and sensitivity in both the original and validation cohorts. Several of the top co-occurrence clusters appeared to be linked to parvovirus B19, influenza, CMV and Epstein-Barr virus, according to a later analysis. Some IMGT-functional V segments, including TRBV6-2 and TRBV6-3, could not be distinguished by the 87-base-pair reads and were therefore excluded. An earlier analysis of around 540 of the donors showed that most TCR beta V segments appeared in productive rearrangements either about 87% or about 30% of the time, which broadly matched IMGT annotations.

This clonotype was obtained from a woman aged 40 to 55 in good health and CMV-seropositive. The sequence joins TRBV28 to TRBJ1-5, with no confidently assigned D gene. The sample taken for sequencing was PBMCs. The nucleotides read TGTGCCAGCAGTTCAGGTCATAGCAATCAGCCCCAGCATTTT. Its product reads: CASSSGHSNQPQHF.